This T cell receptor (beta chain) comes out of a study of T cells in Graves' hyperthyroidism and ophthalmopathy. Overall study context: Staff took peripheral blood when the initial diagnosis was made, before any treatment began. Findings and caveats of the study: Ophthalmopathy cases were set apart from stable hyperthyroidism by a 13 V-J model. Model output signaled ophthalmopathy a median around 5.9 months ahead of onset.

V shed 2 bases, J shed 1 base, and the junction held 7 bases outside the gene matches. Germline-derived CDR1 and CDR2 are KGHDR and SFDVKD. CDR3 size: 17 residues. Graves' hyperthyroidism was deemed stable given no ophthalmopathy progression within 18 months. RNA transcripts provided the source from which TCR beta CDR3 regions were amplified. The primer set for the first-round RT-PCR of the TCR CDR3 was HTBI. TCRdb re-derived calls from the multiplex PCR reads in MiXCR, one entry per CDR3 protein. The repertoire holds about 560,000 distinct CDR3 sequences, with over 15% as singletons. This clonotype was found a few times. Its target is unknown.

The material sequenced was blood. The gene calls are TRBV24-1 and TRBJ2-5; the match to TRBD2 covers 9 bases. This receptor was identified in a woman younger than 30 with Graves' hyperthyroidism. The CDR3 DNA reads TGTGCCACCAGTGATTCATCGGCTAGCGGGGTCCAAGAGACCCAGTACTTC. Translation: CATSDSSASGVQETQYF.